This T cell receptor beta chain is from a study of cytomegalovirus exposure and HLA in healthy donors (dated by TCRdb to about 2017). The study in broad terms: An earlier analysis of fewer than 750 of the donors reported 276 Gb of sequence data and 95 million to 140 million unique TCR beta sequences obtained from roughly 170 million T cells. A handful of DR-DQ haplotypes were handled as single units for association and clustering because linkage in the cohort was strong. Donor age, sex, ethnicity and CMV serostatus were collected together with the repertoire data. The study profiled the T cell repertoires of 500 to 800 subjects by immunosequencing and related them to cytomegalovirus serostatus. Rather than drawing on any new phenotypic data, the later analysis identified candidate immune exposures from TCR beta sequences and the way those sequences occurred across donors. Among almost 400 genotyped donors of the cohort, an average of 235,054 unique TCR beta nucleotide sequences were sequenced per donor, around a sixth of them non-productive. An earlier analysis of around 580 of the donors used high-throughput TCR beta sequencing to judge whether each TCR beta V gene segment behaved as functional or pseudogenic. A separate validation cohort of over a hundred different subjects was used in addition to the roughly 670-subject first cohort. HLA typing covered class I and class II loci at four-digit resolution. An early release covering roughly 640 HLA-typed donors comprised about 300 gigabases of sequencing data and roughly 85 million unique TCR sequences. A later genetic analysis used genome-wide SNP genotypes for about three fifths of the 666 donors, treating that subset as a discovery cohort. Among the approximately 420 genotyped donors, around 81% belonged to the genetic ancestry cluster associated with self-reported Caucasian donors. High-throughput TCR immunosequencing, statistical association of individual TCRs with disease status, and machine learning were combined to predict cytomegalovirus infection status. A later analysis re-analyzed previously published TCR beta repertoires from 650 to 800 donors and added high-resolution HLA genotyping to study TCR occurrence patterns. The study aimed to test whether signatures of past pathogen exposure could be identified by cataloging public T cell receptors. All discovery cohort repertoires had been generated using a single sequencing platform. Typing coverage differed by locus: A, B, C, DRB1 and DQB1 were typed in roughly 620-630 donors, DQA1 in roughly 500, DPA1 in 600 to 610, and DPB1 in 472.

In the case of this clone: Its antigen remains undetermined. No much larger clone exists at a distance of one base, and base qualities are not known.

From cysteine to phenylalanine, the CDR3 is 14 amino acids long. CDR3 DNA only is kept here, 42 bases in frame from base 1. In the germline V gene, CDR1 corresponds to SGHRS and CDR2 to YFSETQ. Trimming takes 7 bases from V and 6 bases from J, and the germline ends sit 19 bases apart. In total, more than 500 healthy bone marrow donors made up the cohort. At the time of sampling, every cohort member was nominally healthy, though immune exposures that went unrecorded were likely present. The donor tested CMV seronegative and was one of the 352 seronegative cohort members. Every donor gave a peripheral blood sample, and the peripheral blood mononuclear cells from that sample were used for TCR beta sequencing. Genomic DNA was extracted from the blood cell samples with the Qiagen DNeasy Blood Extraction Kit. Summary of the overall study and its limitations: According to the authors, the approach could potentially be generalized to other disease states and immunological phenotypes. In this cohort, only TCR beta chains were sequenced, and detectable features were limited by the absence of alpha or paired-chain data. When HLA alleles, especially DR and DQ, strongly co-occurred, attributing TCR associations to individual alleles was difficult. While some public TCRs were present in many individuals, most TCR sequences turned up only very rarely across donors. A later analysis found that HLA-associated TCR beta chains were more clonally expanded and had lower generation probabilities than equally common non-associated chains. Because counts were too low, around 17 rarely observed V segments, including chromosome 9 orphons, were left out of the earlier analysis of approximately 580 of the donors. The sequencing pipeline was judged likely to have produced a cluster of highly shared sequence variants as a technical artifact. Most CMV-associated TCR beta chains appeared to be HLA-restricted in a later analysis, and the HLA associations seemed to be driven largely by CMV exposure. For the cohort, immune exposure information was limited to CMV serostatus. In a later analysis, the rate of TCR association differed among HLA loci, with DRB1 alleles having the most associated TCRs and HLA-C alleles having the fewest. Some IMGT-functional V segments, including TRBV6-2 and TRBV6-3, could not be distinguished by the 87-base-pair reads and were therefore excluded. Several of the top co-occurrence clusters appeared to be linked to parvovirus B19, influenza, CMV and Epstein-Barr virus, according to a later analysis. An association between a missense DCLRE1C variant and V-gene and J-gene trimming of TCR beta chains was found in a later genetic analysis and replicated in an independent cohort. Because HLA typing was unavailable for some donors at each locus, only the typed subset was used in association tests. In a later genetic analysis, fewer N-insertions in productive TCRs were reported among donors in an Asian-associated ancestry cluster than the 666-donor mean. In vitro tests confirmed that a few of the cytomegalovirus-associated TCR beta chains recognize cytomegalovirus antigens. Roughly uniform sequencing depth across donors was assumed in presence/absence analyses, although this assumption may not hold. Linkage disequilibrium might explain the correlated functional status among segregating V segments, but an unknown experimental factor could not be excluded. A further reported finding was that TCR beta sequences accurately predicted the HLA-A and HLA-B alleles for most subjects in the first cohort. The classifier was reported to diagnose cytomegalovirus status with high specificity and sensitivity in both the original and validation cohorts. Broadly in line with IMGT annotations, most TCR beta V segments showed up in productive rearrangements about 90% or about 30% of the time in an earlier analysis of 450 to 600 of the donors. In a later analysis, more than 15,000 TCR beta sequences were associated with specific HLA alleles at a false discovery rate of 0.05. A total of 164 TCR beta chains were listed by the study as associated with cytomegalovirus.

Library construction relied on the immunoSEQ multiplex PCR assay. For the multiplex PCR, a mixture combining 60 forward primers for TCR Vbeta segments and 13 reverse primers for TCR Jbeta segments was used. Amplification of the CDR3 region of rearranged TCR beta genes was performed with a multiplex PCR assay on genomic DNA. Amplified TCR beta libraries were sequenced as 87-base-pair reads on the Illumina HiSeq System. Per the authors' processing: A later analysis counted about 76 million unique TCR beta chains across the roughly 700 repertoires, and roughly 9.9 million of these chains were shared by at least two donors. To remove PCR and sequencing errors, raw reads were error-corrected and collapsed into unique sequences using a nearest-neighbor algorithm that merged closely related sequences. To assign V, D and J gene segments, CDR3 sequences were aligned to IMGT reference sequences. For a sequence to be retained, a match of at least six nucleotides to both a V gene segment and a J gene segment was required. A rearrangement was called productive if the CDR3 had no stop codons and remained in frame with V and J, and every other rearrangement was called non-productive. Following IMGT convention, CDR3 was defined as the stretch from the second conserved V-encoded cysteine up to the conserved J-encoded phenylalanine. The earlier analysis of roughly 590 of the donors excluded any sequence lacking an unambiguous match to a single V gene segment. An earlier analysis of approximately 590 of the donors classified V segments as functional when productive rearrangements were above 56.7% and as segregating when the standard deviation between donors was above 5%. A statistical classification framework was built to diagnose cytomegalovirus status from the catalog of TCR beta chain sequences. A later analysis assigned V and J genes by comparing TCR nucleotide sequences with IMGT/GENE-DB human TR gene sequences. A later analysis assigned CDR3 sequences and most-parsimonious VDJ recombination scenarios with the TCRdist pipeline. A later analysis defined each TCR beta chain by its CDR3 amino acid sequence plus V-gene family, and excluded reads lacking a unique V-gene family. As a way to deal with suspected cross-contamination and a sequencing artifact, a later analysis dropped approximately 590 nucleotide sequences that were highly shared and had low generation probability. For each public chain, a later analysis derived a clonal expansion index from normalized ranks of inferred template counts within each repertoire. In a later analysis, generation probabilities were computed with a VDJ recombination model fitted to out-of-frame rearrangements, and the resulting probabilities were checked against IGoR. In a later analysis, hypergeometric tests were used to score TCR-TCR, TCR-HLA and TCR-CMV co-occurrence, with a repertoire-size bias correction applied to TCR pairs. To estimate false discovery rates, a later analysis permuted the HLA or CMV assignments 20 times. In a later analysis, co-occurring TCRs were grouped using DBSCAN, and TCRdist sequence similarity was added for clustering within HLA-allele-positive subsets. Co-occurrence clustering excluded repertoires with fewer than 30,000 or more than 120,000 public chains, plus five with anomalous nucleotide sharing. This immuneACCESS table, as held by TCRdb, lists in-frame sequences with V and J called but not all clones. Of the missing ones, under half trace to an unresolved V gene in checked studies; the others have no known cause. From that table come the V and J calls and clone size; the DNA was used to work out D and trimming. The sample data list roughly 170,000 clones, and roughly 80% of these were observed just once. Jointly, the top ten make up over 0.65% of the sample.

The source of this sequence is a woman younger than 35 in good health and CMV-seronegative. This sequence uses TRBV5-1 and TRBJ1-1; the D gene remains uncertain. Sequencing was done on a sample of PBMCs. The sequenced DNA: TGCGCCAGCTCTCCCCAGGCCGATATCGCTGAAGCTTTCTTT. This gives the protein CASSPQADIAEAFF.